This is a list of T cell receptor beta chains from one sample in a study of blood T cell repertoires in COVID-19. Clones were sequenced by immunoSEQ multiplex PCR, and TCRdb holds only the in-frame ones, with some missing. This sample yields around 150,000 clones, of which around 93% are seen a single time; about 4.8% belongs to the top ten. Sequences were obtained from peripheral blood. Receptor source: a man aged 25 to 40 with COVID-19, enrolled during active disease. Both conserved end residues are part of each CDR3. Each record gives: CDR3 DNA, CDR3 protein, V gene, clone size, J gene, D gene. D genes are given only for firm matches. Part of the rows lack a size; the others show once, few, many or a class for expanded clones.

DNA: TGTGCCAGCAGGGGTGAAGGGGCCTCCAATCAGCCCCAGCATTTT; CDR3: CASRGEGASNQPQHF; V: TRBV6-5; size: .; J: TRBJ1-5; D: .
DNA: TGTGCCAGCAGCGCTGGGGCAGGGGGTGGCTACGAGCAGTACTTC; CDR3: CASSAGAGGGYEQYF; V: TRBV7-3; size: .; J: TRBJ2-7; D: TRBD1
DNA: TGCGCCAGCAGCCAAGATTGGGGGGGTATATCAGATACGCAGTATTTT; CDR3: CASSQDWGGISDTQYF; V: TRBV4-3; size: .; J: TRBJ2-3; D: TRBD2
DNA: TGTGCCAGCAGCCTTAGCGGGGGGGCTCGAAATGAGCAGTTCTTC; CDR3: CASSLSGGARNEQFF; V: TRBV5-6; size: .; J: TRBJ2-1; D: TRBD2
DNA: TGTGCCAGCAGTGGGGGACAGGCGGAAGGCTACACCTTC; CDR3: CASSGGQAEGYTF; V: TRBV12-3/TRBV12-4; size: .; J: TRBJ1-2; D: TRBD1
DNA: TGTGCCAGCTCACCAGATTCCGGTCTCCAGCATTTT; CDR3: CASSPDSGLQHF; V: TRBV18; size: .; J: TRBJ1-5; D: .
DNA: TGTGCCTGGAATCGACAGGGTAGTACAGATACGCAGTATTTT; CDR3: CAWNRQGSTDTQYF; V: TRBV30; size: .; J: TRBJ2-3; D: TRBD1
DNA: TGTGCCAGCAGGAAAACCCCGGGGGGAGGAGAGACCCAGTACTTC; CDR3: CASRKTPGGGETQYF; V: TRBV2; size: .; J: TRBJ2-5; D: TRBD2
DNA: TGCAGCGTTGAAACACAGGGGGGAACTGAAGCTTTCTTT; CDR3: CSVETQGGTEAFF; V: TRBV29-1; size: .; J: TRBJ1-1; D: TRBD1
DNA: TGTGCCAGCAGCCCCTACACTGGACTAGCGGGTTTCTCCTACGAGCAGTACTTC; CDR3: CASSPYTGLAGFSYEQYF; V: TRBV6-2/TRBV6-3; size: .; J: TRBJ2-7; D: TRBD2
DNA: TGTGCCAGCAGTTTCTCCCCAGGGGGCCGTTATACGAGCTCCTACAATGAGCAGTTCTTC; CDR3: CASSFSPGGRYTSSYNEQFF; V: TRBV27; size: .; J: TRBJ2-1; D: TRBD1
DNA: TGTGCCAGCAGCCCCGATAGCGGGATCAGCTCCTACAATGAGCAGTTCTTC; CDR3: CASSPDSGISSYNEQFF; V: TRBV7-2; size: few; J: TRBJ2-1; D: TRBD2
DNA: TGTGCAAGTCGCTGCCCACAGGGGGGCCACCACGATACGCAGTATTTT; CDR3: CASRCPQGGHHDTQYF; V: TRBV12-2; size: .; J: TRBJ2-3; D: .
DNA: TGCGCCAGCAGCTTATCAGGGTCCGGAAACACCATATATTTT; CDR3: CASSLSGSGNTIYF; V: TRBV5-1; size: once; J: TRBJ1-3; D: .
DNA: TGTGCCAGCAGTTCGGGACAGCCTCCACAAGAGACCCAGTACTTC; CDR3: CASSSGQPPQETQYF; V: TRBV6-5; size: .; J: TRBJ2-5; D: TRBD1
DNA: TGCGCCAGCAGCCCGCGACAACAGGGTCCAGGAAACACCATATATTTT; CDR3: CASSPRQQGPGNTIYF; V: TRBV5-1; size: .; J: TRBJ1-3; D: .
DNA: TGTGCCAGCTCACCACGTCAGGATGTAGGGGCTGGCTACACCTTC; CDR3: CASSPRQDVGAGYTF; V: TRBV18; size: few; J: TRBJ1-2; D: .
DNA: TGTGCCAGCAGCCCATGGGACAGGAAGAATTCACCCCTCCACTTT; CDR3: CASSPWDRKNSPLHF; V: TRBV7-2; size: .; J: TRBJ1-6; D: TRBD1
DNA: TGTGCCAGCAGCTTAGCATTGGGAAGGCAGGGGAATTCACCCCTCCACTTT; CDR3: CASSLALGRQGNSPLHF; V: TRBV7-8; size: .; J: TRBJ1-6; D: .
DNA: TGTGCCAGCTTCCTTTCCTTGAACACTGAAGCTTTCTTT; CDR3: CASFLSLNTEAFF; V: TRBV5-4; size: .; J: TRBJ1-1; D: .